The clone carrying this TCR beta chain was recorded at least ten times. A single record per CDR3 protein comes from TCRdb applying MiXCR to the 5' RACE reads. The repertoire holds approximately 42,000 distinct CDR3 sequences, with roughly 7% as singletons. This entry is derived from a study of T-cell memory formation after mild COVID-19. V shed 2 bases and J shed 5 bases, with 12 bases lying between them. This CDR3 comprises 13 residues. CDR1 is SQVTM and CDR2 is ANQGSEA in the germline V gene. This TCR was recovered from an adult who had mild COVID-19 (a few samples of this study predate the infection). Cell type and time point are not known. The genes are TRBV29-1 and TRBJ1-1; D gene unclear. Material: PBMCs or a T cell subset sorted from them (not recorded which). The CDR3 nucleotides are TGCAGCGTTGAAACCACGGTCGGTACTGAAGCTTTCTTT. Its translation: CSVETTVGTEAFF.